Listed below are T cell receptor beta chains from one sample, sequenced in a study of vaccination effects on CD4 cells after COVID-19. The antigens for these receptors are not known. The data were produced by immunoSEQ multiplex PCR, yet TCRdb's version contains in-frame clones alone and is incomplete. Of some 69,000 clones listed, approximately 79% are singletons. The sequences come from CD4+ T cells from PBMCs cultured with HCoV-NL63 spike peptides, collected before COVID-19 vaccination. The receptor set was obtained from a human donor who received a COVID-19 vaccine. The CDR3 runs from the conserved cysteine through the conserved F or W. Fields, in order: clone size, J gene, V gene, D gene, CDR3 protein, CDR3 DNA. D genes are given only for firm matches. The size entry is marked missing in some rows and otherwise reads once, few, many or a size class.

>few|TRBJ2-2|TRBV7-9|.
CASSIALGELFF
TGTGCCAGCAGCATCGCCCTCGGGGAGCTGTTTTTT
>.|TRBJ1-5|TRBV6-5|.
CASGIDRSSNQPQHF
TGTGCCAGCGGAATTGACAGGAGTAGCAATCAGCCCCAGCATTTT
>.|TRBJ2-3|TRBV24-1|.
CATSDLGPPDTQYF
TGTGCCACCAGTGATTTAGGGCCCCCAGATACGCAGTATTTT
>once|TRBJ1-1|TRBV21-1|.
CASSAAGGNTEAFF
TGTGCCAGCAGCGCTGCGGGGGGGAACACTGAAGCTTTCTTT
>.|TRBJ2-6|TRBV3-1/TRBV3-2|.
CASSQAGGGANVLTF
TGTGCCAGCAGCCAAGCTGGGGGAGGGGCCAACGTCCTGACTTTC
>.|TRBJ2-2|TRBV30|.
CAWQTTMSTGELFF
TGTGCCTGGCAGACAACCATGTCCACCGGGGAGCTGTTTTTT
>once|TRBJ2-1|TRBV9|TRBD2
CASSVHLAGGQREQFF
TGTGCCAGCAGCGTCCACTTGGCGGGGGGGCAGCGGGAGCAGTTCTTC
>.|TRBJ1-6|TRBV30|TRBD1
CAWSDGQGNSPLHF
TGTGCCTGGAGTGATGGACAGGGCAATTCACCCCTCCACTTT
>.|TRBJ1-2|TRBV18|.
CASSPQSREGYTF
TGTGCCAGCTCACCCCAAAGCAGAGAAGGCTACACCTTC
>.|TRBJ2-1|TRBV27|.
CASSSWSYNEQFF
TGTGCCAGCAGTTCCTGGTCCTACAATGAGCAGTTCTTC
>.|TRBJ1-5|TRBV6-4|.
CATHGQGPSNQPQHF
TGTGCCACCCATGGGCAGGGACCTAGCAATCAGCCCCAGCATTTT
>.|TRBJ2-2|TRBV7-3|.
CASSPSAGYDTGELFF
TGTGCCAGCAGCCCGTCGGCAGGGTATGACACCGGGGAGCTGTTTTTT
>.|TRBJ2-1|TRBV5-6|TRBD2
CASSSLAGGLRNEQFF
TGTGCCAGCAGCTCCTTAGCGGGGGGGCTGCGGAATGAGCAGTTCTTC
>.|TRBJ1-4|TRBV14|.
CASSHNRGSWSEKLFF
TGTGCCAGCAGCCATAATAGGGGGTCATGGAGCGAAAAACTGTTTTTT
>.|TRBJ2-3|TRBV5-1|.
CASSLSRGTDTQYF
TGCGCCAGCAGCTTGTCCAGGGGAACAGATACGCAGTATTTT
>.|TRBJ2-2|TRBV5-6|TRBD1
CASSLGQGNTGELFF
TGTGCCAGCAGCTTGGGACAGGGGAACACCGGGGAGCTGTTTTTT
>few|TRBJ2-3|TRBV5-1|.
CASSLGPQGLIDTQYF
TGCGCCAGCAGCTTGGGGCCCCAGGGGTTGATAGATACGCAGTATTTT
>.|TRBJ1-1|TRBV30|.
CAWTRDPGGTEAFF
TGTGCCTGGACCCGGGACCCCGGAGGGACTGAAGCTTTCTTT
>.|TRBJ1-2|TRBV5-4|TRBD1
CASSLGQGRVYGYTF
TGTGCCAGCAGTTTGGGACAGGGAAGGGTCTATGGCTACACCTTC
>.|TRBJ2-3|TRBV24-1|TRBD1
CATSDKTGTDTQYF
TGTGCCACCAGTGATAAGACAGGGACAGATACGCAGTATTTT
>.|TRBJ1-4|TRBV18|.
CASSPRSPPGEKLFF
TGTGCCAGCTCACCTAGGAGTCCCCCAGGTGAAAAACTGTTTTTT
>few|TRBJ1-1|TRBV15|.
CATSRLRGYEVAAFF
TGTGCCACCAGCAGACTCCGGGGGTATGAGGTCGCAGCTTTCTTT
>.|TRBJ1-4|TRBV5-6|.
CASSLQVGPNEKLFF
TGTGCCAGCAGCTTACAGGTGGGGCCTAATGAAAAACTGTTTTTT
>.|TRBJ2-1|TRBV24-1|TRBD1
CATSDPAQGAASYNEQFF
TGTGCCACCAGTGACCCAGCACAGGGGGCGGCCTCCTACAATGAGCAGTTCTTC
>.|TRBJ1-2|TRBV5-1|.
CASSLVTGANYGYTF
TGCGCCAGCAGCTTGGTCACGGGGGCTAACTATGGCTACACCTTC
>.|TRBJ2-3|TRBV6-5|.
CASRTDGTDTQYF
TGTGCCAGCAGGACCGACGGCACAGATACGCAGTATTTT
>.|TRBJ2-6|TRBV3-1/TRBV3-2|TRBD1
CASSQGQGGNVLTF
TGTGCCAGCAGCCAAGGACAGGGTGGCAACGTCCTGACTTTC
>.|TRBJ2-5|TRBV14|.
CASSLRGMAGSRVETQYF
TGTGCCAGCAGCTTACGAGGGATGGCGGGGAGTAGGGTGGAGACCCAGTACTTC
>.|TRBJ1-2|TRBV10-2|.
CASRATGDYGYTF
TGCGCCAGCAGGGCGACAGGCGACTATGGCTACACCTTC
>.|TRBJ2-1|TRBV30|TRBD2
CAWTSGGSSYNEQFF
TGTGCCTGGACTAGCGGGGGAAGCTCCTACAATGAGCAGTTCTTC
>few|TRBJ2-1|TRBV9|TRBD1
CASSTPGQVRQFF
TGTGCCAGCAGCACCCCCGGACAGGTCAGGCAGTTCTTC
>once|TRBJ1-5|TRBV19|TRBD1
CASSRTGNGNQPQHF
TGTGCCAGTAGTCGGACAGGGAATGGCAATCAGCCCCAGCATTTT
>.|TRBJ1-1|TRBV3-1/TRBV3-2|.
CASSRTIGGVLTEAFF
TGTGCCAGCAGCCGAACGATAGGGGGAGTATTGACTGAAGCTTTCTTT
>.|TRBJ1-1|TRBV6-5|TRBD1
CASRIQGGNTEAFF
TGTGCCAGCAGAATACAGGGGGGAAACACTGAAGCTTTCTTT
>.|TRBJ2-1|TRBV5-1|TRBD1
CASSLDRSGVNEQFF
TGCGCCAGCAGCCTGGACAGGTCTGGGGTGAATGAGCAGTTCTTC
>.|TRBJ1-6|TRBV19|.
CASSSGGSRSPLHF
TGTGCCAGTAGTAGCGGTGGGAGTCGGTCACCCCTCCACTTT
>.|TRBJ2-1|TRBV12-5|TRBD2
CARAVGGLAGDTPYNEQFF
TGTGCTAGGGCAGTCGGCGGACTAGCGGGGGACACCCCCTACAATGAGCAGTTCTTC
>.|TRBJ2-1|TRBV5-1|TRBD1
CASRQGQGAGNEQFF
TGCGCCAGCAGACAGGGACAGGGGGCAGGGAATGAGCAGTTCTTC
>.|TRBJ2-3|TRBV12-3/TRBV12-4|.
CASSLADTQYF
TGTGCCAGCAGTTTAGCCGATACGCAGTATTTT